The 24 T cell receptor beta chains given below trace back to one sample, sequenced in a study of OX40 agonist ivuxolimab in advanced cancers. The library was generated by the immunoSEQ multiplex PCR assay. As stored in TCRdb, this immuneACCESS dataset retains in-frame rearrangements with V and J assigned. A fraction of the clones does not appear; measured against another copy, unresolved V genes explain less than half of the discrepancy, and the remainder lacks a known reason. The sample table holds more than 45,000 clones, of which roughly 77% were seen once. The biggest ten clones account for over 1% of the sample. The sample in question was CD4+ or CD8+ T cells sorted from blood, obtained in a trial of the OX40 agonist ivuxolimab. The source is an adult with an advanced solid tumor such as melanoma, head and neck, liver or kidney cancer.

The V and J genes are TRBV2 and TRBJ1-6, with D uncertain. V was cut by 7 bases and J by 0 bases, with 16 bases left in between. This CDR3 spans 17 amino acids. From germline, CDR1 is SNHLY and CDR2 FYNNEI. CDR3 protein: CASNSRAGASYNSPLHF. Here the CDR3 DNA reads TGTGCCAGCAACTCCCGGGCCGGAGCCTCCTATAATTCACCCCTCCACTTT.

V and J are TRBV2 and TRBJ2-3, with 7 bases lining up with TRBD2. CDR1 is SNHLY, CDR2 FYNNEI, per germline. Unmatched junction bases numbered 10, after V lost 2 bases and J lost 2 bases. The CDR3 runs 17 residues. CDR3 sequence reads: CASSERAGESLTDTQYF. CDR3 bases: TGTGCCAGCAGTGAACGGGCGGGGGAGAGCCTCACAGATACGCAGTATTTT.

Turning to this clone: A read error may account for a junction end that differs from germline. Here the CDR3 DNA reads TGTGCTAGCAGCCGGGAGTGGACAGGGGTGGACGAGCAGTACTTC. This encodes CASSREWTGVDEQYF. The chain joins TRBV7-7 to TRBJ2-7, with TRBD1 identical over 9 bases. This CDR3 comprises 15 residues. The germline CDR1 and CDR2 sequences are SSHAT and FNYEAQ (reference sequence).

V and J are TRBV28 and TRBJ2-1, with 8 bases matching TRBD2. This CDR3 has 15 amino acids. Germline CDR1 MDHEN, CDR2 SYDVKM. Losses at the gene ends were 6 bases for V and 8 bases for J; bases not matched to a gene: 12. This CDR3 is CASSSPPGGIDEQFF. For the CDR3, the DNA is TGTGCCAGCAGCTCCCCCCCGGGGGGGATCGATGAGCAGTTCTTC.

Concerning this clone itself: At one end the junction does not follow the germline gene, possibly because of a read error. The chain couples TRBV19 to TRBJ2-7, with TRBD2 as a possible D gene (5 bases). Germline values: CDR1 LNHDA, CDR2 SQIVND (reference sequence). This CDR3 is built from 14 residues. The CDR3 nucleotides read TGTGCCAGTAGTGTTTCGGGGAGCTCCTACGGGCAGTACTTC. Amino acids: CASSVSGSSYGQYF. Drawing the rest from reference TRBV19 and TRBJ2-7, the complete variable domain is DGGITQSPKYLFRKEGQNVTLSCEQNLNHDAMYWYRQDPGQGLRLIYYSQIVNDFQKGDIAEGYSVSREKKESFPLTVTSAQKNPTAFYLCASSVSGSSYGQYFGPGTRLTVT.

The gene calls are TRBV30 and TRBJ1-2, with D possibly being TRBD1 (6 bases). The CDR3 length is 13 residues. V lost 0 bases and J lost 7, with 12 bases in between. CDR1 is GTSNPN, CDR2 SVGIG, per germline (reference sequence). The CDR3 spells CAWSVSRGAGYTF. The CDR3 DNA sequence: TGTGCCTGGAGTGTATCGCGGGGGGCTGGCTACACCTTC.

The chain employs TRBV15 and TRBJ2-5; a weak D match, TRBD2 (6 bases). CDR1 LNHNV and CDR2 YYDKDF come from the germline V gene (reference sequence). The ends were cut back, 0 bases at V and 10 bases at J, with 15 bases in the middle. This CDR3 region has 14 residues. CDR3 residues: CATSRDQGTPVQYF. The CDR3, as DNA: TGTGCCACCAGCAGAGATCAAGGGACTCCCGTCCAGTACTTC.

The chain couples TRBV11-2 to TRBJ2-1; either TRBD1 or TRBD2 may supply D (6 bases each). Germline CDR1 reads SGHAT; CDR2 reads FQNNGV. Between the trimmed V and J ends, which lost 0 bases and 10 bases, there was a span of 22 bases. CDR3 length equals 17 residues. The CDR3 is CASSLDGGTLIKEEQFF. CDR3 coding DNA: TGTGCCAGCAGCTTAGATGGGGGGACACTTATTAAGGAAGAGCAGTTCTTC.

This chain connects TRBV19 to TRBJ1-2, with a tentative D call TRBD1 (6 bases). V gave up 1 base and J gave up 6 bases, with 18 bases separating them. This CDR3 contains 16 residues. Germline lookup yields CDR1 LNHDA and CDR2 SQIVND (reference sequence). In DNA, the CDR3 is TGTGCCAGTAGTATAGCGGCAGGGGTGATATCGGATGGCTACACCTTC. This gives the protein CASSIAAGVISDGYTF.

This clone came up a few times. The CDR3 DNA is TGTGCCTGGAGCCGCGGACAGGGATCGTACAATGAGCAGTTCTTC. Translated: CAWSRGQGSYNEQFF. The rearrangement uses TRBV30 and TRBJ2-1; TRBD1 aligns across 8 bases. The length of the CDR3 is 15 residues. V gave up 3 bases and J gave up 4 bases; unmatched junction bases: 8. CDR1 and CDR2 (germline): GTSNPN, SVGIG (reference sequence). Supplemented by reference TRBV30 and TRBJ2-1, the full variable domain reads SQTIHQWPATLVQPVGSPLSLECTVEGTSNPNLYWYRQAAGRGLQLLFYSVGIGQISSEVPQNLSASRPQDRQFILSSKKLLLSDSGFYLCAWSRGQGSYNEQFFGPGTRLTVL.

This rearrangement joins TRBV11-2 to TRBJ1-2; possible D gene TRBD1, 5 bases. The CDR3 loop spans 15 amino acids. The germline gives CDR1 SGHAT, CDR2 FQNNGV. Trimming took off 5 bases at V and 5 bases at J, with 18 bases between the two ends. Here the CDR3 reads CASSPRPDTSYGYTF. CDR3 nucleotides: TGTGCCAGCAGCCCTCGCCCGGACACCTCGTATGGCTACACCTTC.

The CDR3, as DNA: TGTGCCAGCAGCTACCCAGGACTAAACTCCTACGAGCAGTACTTC. This sequence encodes CASSYPGLNSYEQYF. V and J are TRBV11-1 and TRBJ2-7, with D perhaps matching TRBD2 (6 bases). Trimming removed 4 bases from V and 0 bases from J, with 13 bases in between. The CDR3 is 15 amino acids. Looked up from germline, CDR1 is SGHAT and CDR2 is FQDESV (reference sequence).

The chain recombines TRBV11-1 with TRBJ2-7; 7 bases are shared with TRBD1. Germline CDR1 SGHAT, CDR2 FQDESV (reference sequence). The CDR3 runs 16 residues. Unmatched junction bases numbered 13, after V lost 3 bases and J lost 5 bases. As DNA, the CDR3 is TGTGCCAGCAGCTTCACCGGGACAGTGCTCACCAACGAGCAGTACTTC. This gives the protein CASSFTGTVLTNEQYF.

V is TRBV5-1 and J is TRBJ2-3; TRBD1 matches 10 bases. Germline V gene lookup returns CDR1 SGHRS and CDR2 YFSETQ. With 4 bases clipped from V and 4 bases from J, the junction kept 9 bases outside the gene matches. The CDR3 is 16 amino acids. The CDR3 reads CASSLMTGGLPDTQYF. As DNA, the CDR3 is TGCGCCAGCAGCCTGATGACAGGGGGCCTCCCAGATACGCAGTATTTT.

V and J are TRBV28 and TRBJ2-5, with 8 bases aligning to TRBD2. Germline CDR1 is MDHEN and CDR2 is SYDVKM. CDR3 length equals 13 residues. V trimming: 7 bases; J trimming: 11 bases; junction bases outside the gene matches: 12. The CDR3 region is CASTPSGGREQYF. CDR3 DNA: TGTGCCAGCACCCCGTCGGGAGGGCGGGAGCAGTACTTC.

This chain connects TRBV6-1 to TRBJ2-5; D is tentatively TRBD1 or TRBD2 (5 bases each). From germline, CDR1 is MNHNS and CDR2 SASEGT. This CDR3 is built from 15 residues. V was shortened by 5 bases and J by 5 bases, with 18 bases between the two germline ends. The CDR3 nucleotides are TGTGCCAGCAGTCCTACGGGGACCGGACGGGAGACCCAGTACTTC. As protein: CASSPTGTGRETQYF.

This chain links TRBV29-1 with TRBJ1-5; a weak D match, TRBD1 (5 bases). V lost 1 base to trimming and J lost 3 bases, with 10 bases between them. The CDR3 consists of 14 residues. Germline assignment: CDR1 SQVTM and CDR2 ANQGSEA. The CDR3 loop reads CSVEVPGINQPQHF. CDR3 DNA: TGCAGCGTTGAAGTGCCAGGGATCAATCAGCCCCAGCATTTT.

The chain couples TRBV28 to TRBJ2-3; 8 nucleotides agree with TRBD2. This CDR3 is 15 amino acids long. Germline V CDR1 and CDR2: MDHEN, SYDVKM. V was pared by 7 bases and J by 0 bases, with 6 bases of the junction left unmatched. The CDR3 loop is CASTYSSGSTDTQYF. CDR3 DNA sequence: TGTGCCAGCACCTATTCTAGCGGGAGCACAGATACGCAGTATTTT.

A single count supports this clone. V is TRBV5-1 and J is TRBJ2-1; possible D gene TRBD2, 6 bases. Germline V lookup: CDR1 SGHRS, CDR2 YFSETQ. This CDR3 is built from 15 residues. Deletions cut 7 bases from V and 2 bases from J, with 16 bases between. CDR3 sequence: CASDNGGRAYNEQFF. The CDR3 coding sequence is TGCGCCAGCGATAACGGGGGAAGGGCCTACAATGAGCAGTTCTTC.

The chain uses TRBV30 and TRBJ2-5; D is perhaps TRBD1 or TRBD2 (5 bases each). Germline V CDR1 and CDR2: GTSNPN, SVGIG (reference sequence). The CDR3 extends over 15 amino acids. V was cut by 0 bases and J by 4 bases, with 15 bases left in between. The CDR3 sequence: CAWSVKRDHGETQYF. CDR3 nucleotides: TGTGCCTGGAGTGTAAAAAGGGACCACGGAGAGACCCAGTACTTC. Based on the CDR3 plus reference TRBV30 and TRBJ2-5, the full variable domain is SQTIHQWPATLVQPVGSPLSLECTVEGTSNPNLYWYRQAAGRGLQLLFYSVGIGQISSEVPQNLSASRPQDRQFILSSKKLLLSDSGFYLCAWSVKRDHGETQYFGPGTRLLVL.

The CDR3 loop reads CASSPVGGGEAFF. The CDR3 DNA is TGTGCCAGCAGCCCAGTGGGGGGGGGCGAAGCTTTCTTT. The chain couples TRBV7-6 to TRBJ1-1; D might be TRBD1 (6 bases). Germline V gives CDR1 SGHVS, CDR2 FNYEAQ. This CDR3 has 13 residues. Trimming removed 5 bases from V and 8 bases from J, with 15 bases in between.

CDR3 loop: CASSQQGLAGGKSEYF. The CDR3 DNA follows: TGTGCCAGCAGCCAGCAGGGGCTAGCGGGAGGGAAGTCGGAGTACTTC. This sequence joins TRBV5-4 and TRBJ2-7, with 12 bases matching TRBD2. J was trimmed by 11 bases and V by 4 bases; bases with no gene match: 16. There are 16 residues in the CDR3. CDR1 SGHNT and CDR2 YYREEE come from the germline V gene (reference sequence).

With regard to this clone: Other nucleotide sequences from this sample produce the same CDR3. The rearrangement links TRBV28 to TRBJ2-7, with D hard to call. Germline values: CDR1 MDHEN, CDR2 SYDVKM. The CDR3 consists of 13 residues. V was cut by 3 bases and J by 2 bases, with 8 bases left in between. Written as DNA, the CDR3 is TGTGCCAGCAGTTTTGGCGGTACCTACGAGCAGTACTTC. Translating gives CASSFGGTYEQYF. Variable domain in full (rest from reference TRBV28 and TRBJ2-7): DVKVTQSSRYLVKRTGEKVFLECVQDMDHENMFWYRQDPGLGLRLIYFSYDVKMKEKGDIPEGYSVSREKKERFSLILESASTNQTSMYLCASSFGGTYEQYFGPGTRLTVT.

In this sample, this clone turned up a few times. This chain links TRBV30 with TRBJ1-1; 8 nucleotides agree with TRBD1. The CDR3 is 14 residues long. Germline loops: CDR1 GTSNPN, CDR2 SVGIG (reference sequence). V lost 6 bases to trimming and J lost 3 bases; unmatched junction nucleotides: 9. This chain's CDR3 is CACNQGARDTEAFF. The CDR3 region has the DNA TGTGCCTGTAATCAGGGGGCGCGGGACACTGAAGCTTTCTTT.